Presented here are 5 T cell receptor beta chains from one specimen sequenced in a study of T cell changes during pregnancy in multiple sclerosis. Clones were read by immunoSEQ multiplex PCR, and TCRdb kept only the in-frame ones, dropping some. The table records some 11,000 clones, around nine tenths of them present only once. The specimen was CD8+ T cells from peripheral blood mononuclear cells, collected in the first trimester of pregnancy. These receptors came from a female donor in good health, enrolled as a control in a pregnancy study.

As DNA, the CDR3 is TGTGCCAGCAGCCAAGACAGGGTGAACACCGGGGAGCTGTTTTTT. Translation gives CASSQDRVNTGELFF. V usage is TRBV5-6 and J usage is TRBJ2-2, with 7 bases aligning to TRBD1. CDR3 size: 15 residues. Trimming took 4 bases from V and 1 from J; bases not matched to a gene: 4. Per germline, CDR1 SGHDT and CDR2 YYEEEE.

The chain uses TRBV5-1 and TRBJ2-5; 7 nucleotides match TRBD1. Looked up from germline, CDR1 is SGHRS and CDR2 is YFSETQ. CDR3 length equals 16 residues. Germline trimming cut 3 bases from V and 0 bases from J; bases unmatched to any gene: 8. In DNA, the CDR3 is TGCGCCAGCAGCTGGCTGGGGACAGAGTACCAAGAGACCCAGTACTTC. Its protein product is CASSWLGTEYQETQYF.

This sequence joins TRBV7-6 and TRBJ1-2; D possibly corresponds to TRBD1 (6 bases). The length of the CDR3 is 13 residues. V lost 5 bases to trimming and J lost 6 bases, with 13 bases between them. The germline V gene has CDR1 SGHVS and CDR2 FNYEAQ. CDR3 region: CASSTHGGHGYTF. CDR3 DNA: TGTGCCAGCAGCACCCACGGGGGGCATGGCTACACCTTC.

The V call is TRBV10-3, the J call TRBJ2-2, with TRBD1 as a possible D gene (6 bases). The CDR3 is 15 amino acids. V was pared by 8 bases and J by 4 bases, with 17 bases between. Germline-derived CDR1 and CDR2 are ENHRY and SYGVKD. In DNA, the CDR3 is TGTGCCATCCCCCGAAGCTCAGGGGCCACCGGGGAGCTGTTTTTT. As protein: CAIPRSSGATGELFF.

The chain joins TRBV4-3 to TRBJ2-7; D might be TRBD2 (7 bases). The V gene's germline CDR1 is LGHNA and CDR2 YSLEER. V was clipped by 0 bases and J by 3 bases, with 15 bases between them. CDR3 length: 16 amino acids. The CDR3 here is CASSQDAGASLYEQYF. Here the CDR3 DNA reads TGCGCCAGCAGCCAAGATGCGGGGGCCAGCCTCTACGAGCAGTACTTC.